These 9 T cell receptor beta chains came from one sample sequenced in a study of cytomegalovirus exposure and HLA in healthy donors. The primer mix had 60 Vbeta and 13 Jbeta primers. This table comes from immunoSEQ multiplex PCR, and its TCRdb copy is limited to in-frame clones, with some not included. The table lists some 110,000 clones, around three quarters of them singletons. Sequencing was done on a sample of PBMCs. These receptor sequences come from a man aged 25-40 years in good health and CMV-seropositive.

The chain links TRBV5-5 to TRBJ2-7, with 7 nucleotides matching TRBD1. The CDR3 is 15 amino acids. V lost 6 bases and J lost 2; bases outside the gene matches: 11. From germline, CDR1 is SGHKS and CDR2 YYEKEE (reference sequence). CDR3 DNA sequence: TGTGCCAGCACTATATACACAGGGGTCCCCTACGAGCAGTACTTC. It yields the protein CASTIYTGVPYEQYF. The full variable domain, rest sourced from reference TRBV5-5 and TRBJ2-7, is DAGVTQSPTHLIKTRGQQVTLRCSPISGHKSVSWYQQVLGQGPQFIFQYYEKEERGRGNFPDRFSARQFPNYSSELNVNALLLGDSALYLCASTIYTGVPYEQYFGPGTRLTVT.

The DNA for the CDR3 is TGTGCCAGCAGCTCTCAGGGGGGCGATGAGCAGTTCTTC. It yields the protein CASSSQGGDEQFF. The chain joins TRBV7-3 to TRBJ2-1; D is perhaps TRBD1 (7 bases). The germline V and J ends were trimmed by 4 bases and 8 bases, with 12 bases remaining between them. Germline CDR1 SGHTA, CDR2 FQGTGA. The CDR3 totals 13 residues.

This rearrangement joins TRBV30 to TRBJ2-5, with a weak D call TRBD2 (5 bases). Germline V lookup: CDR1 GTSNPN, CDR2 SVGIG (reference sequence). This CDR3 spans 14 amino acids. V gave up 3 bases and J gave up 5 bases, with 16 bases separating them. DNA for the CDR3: TGTGCCTGGAGCACGGAGTTGCGGGTGGAGACCCAGTACTTC. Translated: CAWSTELRVETQYF.

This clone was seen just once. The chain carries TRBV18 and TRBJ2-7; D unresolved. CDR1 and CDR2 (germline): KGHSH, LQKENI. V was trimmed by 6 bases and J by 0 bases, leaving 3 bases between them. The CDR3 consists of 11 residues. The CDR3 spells CASSNSYEQYF. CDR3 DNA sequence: TGTGCCAGCTCTAACTCCTACGAGCAGTACTTC.

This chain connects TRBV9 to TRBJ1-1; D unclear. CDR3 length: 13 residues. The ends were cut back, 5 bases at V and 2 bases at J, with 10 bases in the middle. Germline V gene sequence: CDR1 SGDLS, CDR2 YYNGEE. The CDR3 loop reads CASREALNTEAFF. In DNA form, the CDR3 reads TGTGCCAGCAGGGAGGCCCTTAACACTGAAGCTTTCTTT.

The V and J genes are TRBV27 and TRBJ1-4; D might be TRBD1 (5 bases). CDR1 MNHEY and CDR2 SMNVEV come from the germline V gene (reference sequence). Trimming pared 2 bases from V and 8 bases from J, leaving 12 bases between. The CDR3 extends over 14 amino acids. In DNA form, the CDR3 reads TGTGCCAGCAGTTTAGGAAGGGGAGGGGAAAAACTGTTTTTT. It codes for CASSLGRGGEKLFF.

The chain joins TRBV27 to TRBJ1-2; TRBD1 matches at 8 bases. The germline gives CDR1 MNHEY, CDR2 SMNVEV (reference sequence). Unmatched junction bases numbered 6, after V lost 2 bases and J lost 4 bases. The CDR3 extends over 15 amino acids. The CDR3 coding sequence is TGTGCCAGCAGTTTAACAGGGGGGGGATCCTATGGCTACACCTTC. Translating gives CASSLTGGGSYGYTF.

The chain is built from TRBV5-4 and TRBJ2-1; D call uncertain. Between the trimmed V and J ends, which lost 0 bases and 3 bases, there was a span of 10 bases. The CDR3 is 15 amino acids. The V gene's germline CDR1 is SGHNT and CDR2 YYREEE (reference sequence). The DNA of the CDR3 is TGTGCCAGCAGCTTGGCACAAAATCGCTACAATGAGCAGTTCTTC. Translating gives CASSLAQNRYNEQFF.

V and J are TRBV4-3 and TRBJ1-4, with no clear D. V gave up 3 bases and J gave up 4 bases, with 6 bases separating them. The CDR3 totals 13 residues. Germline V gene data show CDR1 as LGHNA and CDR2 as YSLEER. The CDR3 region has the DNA TGCGCCAGCAGCCAGGACTTTAATGAAAAACTGTTTTTT. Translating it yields CASSQDFNEKLFF.